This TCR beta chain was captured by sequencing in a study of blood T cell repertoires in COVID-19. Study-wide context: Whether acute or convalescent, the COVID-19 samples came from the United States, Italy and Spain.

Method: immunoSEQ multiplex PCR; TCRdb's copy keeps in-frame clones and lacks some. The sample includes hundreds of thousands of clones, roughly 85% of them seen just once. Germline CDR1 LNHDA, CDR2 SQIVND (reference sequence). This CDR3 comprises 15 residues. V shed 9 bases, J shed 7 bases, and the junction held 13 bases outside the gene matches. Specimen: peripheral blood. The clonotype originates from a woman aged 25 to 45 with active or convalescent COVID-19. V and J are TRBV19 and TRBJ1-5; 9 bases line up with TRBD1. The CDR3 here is CASYRGQRLGQPQHF. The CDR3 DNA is TGTGCCAGCTACAGGGGGCAGAGGTTGGGGCAGCCCCAGCATTTT. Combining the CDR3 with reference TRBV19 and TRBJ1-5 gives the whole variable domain DGGITQSPKYLFRKEGQNVTLSCEQNLNHDAMYWYRQDPGQGLRLIYYSQIVNDFQKGDIAEGYSVSREKKESFPLTVTSAQKNPTAFYLCASYRGQRLGQPQHFGDGTRLSIL.